A single count supports the clone carrying this TCR beta chain. This record comes from a study of blood T cell repertoires in COVID-19. Study-wide background: PBMCs, B-cell-depleted T cells, or T cells provided the cDNA or gDNA that made up the material.

With 6 bases removed from V and 5 bases from J, the gap between germline ends came to 14 bases. The germline V gene encodes CDR1 MNHEY and CDR2 SMNVEV (reference sequence). The CDR3 runs 14 residues. Generated by immunoSEQ multiplex PCR, the TCRdb table keeps only in-frame clones and is missing some. The sample carries about 440,000 clones, around 91% recorded once. This rearrangement joins TRBV27 to TRBJ1-5, with D maybe TRBD1 (6 bases). This clonotype was sampled from a man aged 18 to 30 who had recovered from COVID-19. Input material: PBMCs or T cells enriched from blood (not recorded which). The CDR3 loop reads CASSSGGVHQPQHF. The CDR3 nucleotides read TGTGCCAGCAGCTCTGGGGGCGTCCATCAGCCCCAGCATTTT.